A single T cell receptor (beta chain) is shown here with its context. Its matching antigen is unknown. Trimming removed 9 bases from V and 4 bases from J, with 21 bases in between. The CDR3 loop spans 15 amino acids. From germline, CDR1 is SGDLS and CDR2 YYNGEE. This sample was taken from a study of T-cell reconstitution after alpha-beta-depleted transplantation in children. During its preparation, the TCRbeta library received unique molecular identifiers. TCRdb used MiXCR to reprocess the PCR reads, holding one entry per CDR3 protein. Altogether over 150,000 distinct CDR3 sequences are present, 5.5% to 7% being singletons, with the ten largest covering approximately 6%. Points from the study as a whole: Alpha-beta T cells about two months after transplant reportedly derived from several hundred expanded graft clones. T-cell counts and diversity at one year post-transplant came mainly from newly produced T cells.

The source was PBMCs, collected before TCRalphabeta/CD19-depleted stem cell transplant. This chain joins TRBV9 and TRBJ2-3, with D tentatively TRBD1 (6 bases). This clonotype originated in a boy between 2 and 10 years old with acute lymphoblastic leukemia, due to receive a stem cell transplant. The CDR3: CATPLEGDSADTQYF. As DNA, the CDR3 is TGTGCCACCCCTCTAGAGGGGGATAGCGCAGATACGCAGTATTTT.